This note documents a single TCR beta chain sequence. The antigen remains unidentified. The data were taken from a study of T cell responses to AZD1222 COVID-19 vaccine. Turning to the study itself: Pooled together were second doses at about 4 or about 12 weeks. Study results and limitations: Donors, mostly white British, included more females; clonal diversity was possibly underestimated. The span of vaccine-associated CD4 TCRs extended across spike, with dominance at 160-218 and 743-854. Only five or six people who got AZD1222 tested seropositive at baseline.

This CDR3 contains 18 residues. Germline V gene sequence: CDR1 SGDLS, CDR2 YYNGEE. V was trimmed by 4 bases and J by 1 base, leaving 20 bases between them. Repertoires were generated with immunoSEQ multiplex PCR, while TCRdb's copy carries only in-frame clones and drops some. The table records fewer than 150,000 clones, approximately 90% of them present only once. The source of this sequence is an adult in good health. The gene calls are TRBV9 and TRBJ2-2; the D gene is possibly TRBD2 (6 bases). The sequences come from peripheral blood, collected on day 0 of AZD1222 vaccination. The CDR3 loop reads CASSPSHGGTRNTGELFF. The CDR3 DNA reads as TGTGCCAGCAGCCCTAGTCATGGGGGGACCCGGAACACCGGGGAGCTGTTTTTT. The whole variable domain, remainder taken from reference TRBV9 and TRBJ2-2, is DSGVTQTPKHLITATGQRVTLRCSPRSGDLSVYWYQQSLDQGLQFLIQYYNGEERAKGNILERFSAQQFPDLHSELNLSSLELGDSALYFCASSPSHGGTRNTGELFFGEGSRLTVL.